This record looks at one T cell receptor beta chain sequence and its context. Profiled with immunoSEQ multiplex PCR; TCRdb holds only in-frame clones, not every one. The table shows around 380,000 clones, with around 87% occurring only once. V was cut by 0 bases and J by 2 bases, with 11 bases left in between. The germline V gene encodes CDR1 SGHRS and CDR2 YFSETQ. This CDR3 region has 15 residues. The data are from a study of blood T cell repertoires in COVID-19. Overall study: COVID-19 samples collected from the United States, Italy and Spain covered acute and convalescent phases.

Study members were between about 18 and 100 years old and lived in roughly 24 US regions. Recovered status in Cohort 3 required two negative PCRs, clearance, or symptom resolution. The chain combines TRBV5-1 with TRBJ1-2; TRBD1 is a possible D gene (6 bases). The sample taken for sequencing was PBMCs or T cells enriched from blood (not recorded which). The sequence was collected from a young man who had recovered from COVID-19. The CDR3, as DNA: TGCGCCAGCAGCTTGGCGAGCCAGGGGAACTATGGCTACACCTTC. The encoded protein is CASSLASQGNYGYTF. Combining the CDR3 with reference TRBV5-1 and TRBJ1-2 gives the whole variable domain KAGVTQTPRYLIKTRGQQVTLSCSPISGHRSVSWYQQTPGQGLQFLFEYFSETQRNKGNFPGRFSGRQFSNSRSEMNVSTLELGDSALYLCASSLASQGNYGYTFGSGTRLTVV.